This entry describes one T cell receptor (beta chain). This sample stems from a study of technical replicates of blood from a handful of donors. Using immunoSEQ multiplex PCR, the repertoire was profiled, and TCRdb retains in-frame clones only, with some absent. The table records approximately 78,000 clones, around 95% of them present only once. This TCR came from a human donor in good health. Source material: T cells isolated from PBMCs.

The CDR3 bases are TGTGCCAGCTCACCCGAGGGGACAGGGAATCAGCCCCAGCATTTT. It translates to CASSPEGTGNQPQHF. The J gene is TRBJ1-5, the V gene TRBV18, with 9 bases matching TRBD1. The ends lost 3 bases at V and 4 bases at J; junction bases unmatched: 4. Per germline, CDR1 KGHSH and CDR2 LQKENI. The CDR3 has 15 residues.